This TCR beta chain was recovered during a study of cytomegalovirus exposure and HLA in healthy donors. Across the study: Unique TCRs from HLA-typed donors, roughly 87 million of them, were held in an early data release.

Study-level findings and limits: Earlier findings revealed that most TCR beta V segments proved productive either about 87% or about 30% of the time. Accounts indicate the classifier identified cytomegalovirus status with strong specificity and sensitivity. Later analysis showed TCR association rates varying by HLA locus, highest for DRB1 and lowest for HLA-C.

Trimming stripped 3 bases from V and 5 bases from J, with 13 bases between. The germline gives CDR1 SGHNT, CDR2 YENEEA. This CDR3 is built from 15 residues. Comments on this clone: Its antigen is unidentified.

The primer mix had 60 Vbeta and 13 Jbeta primers. Produced via immunoSEQ multiplex PCR; TCRdb's table is partial and in-frame only. The sample consists of some 120,000 clones, 75% of them appearing once. This chain joins TRBV11-3 and TRBJ2-2, with D tentatively TRBD2 (5 bases). Sample: PBMCs. The source is a woman between 45 and 60 years old in good health and CMV-seronegative. Here the CDR3 reads CASSLDGVGTGELFF. CDR3 coding DNA: TGTGCCAGCAGCTTGGACGGGGTTGGAACCGGGGAGCTGTTTTTT.